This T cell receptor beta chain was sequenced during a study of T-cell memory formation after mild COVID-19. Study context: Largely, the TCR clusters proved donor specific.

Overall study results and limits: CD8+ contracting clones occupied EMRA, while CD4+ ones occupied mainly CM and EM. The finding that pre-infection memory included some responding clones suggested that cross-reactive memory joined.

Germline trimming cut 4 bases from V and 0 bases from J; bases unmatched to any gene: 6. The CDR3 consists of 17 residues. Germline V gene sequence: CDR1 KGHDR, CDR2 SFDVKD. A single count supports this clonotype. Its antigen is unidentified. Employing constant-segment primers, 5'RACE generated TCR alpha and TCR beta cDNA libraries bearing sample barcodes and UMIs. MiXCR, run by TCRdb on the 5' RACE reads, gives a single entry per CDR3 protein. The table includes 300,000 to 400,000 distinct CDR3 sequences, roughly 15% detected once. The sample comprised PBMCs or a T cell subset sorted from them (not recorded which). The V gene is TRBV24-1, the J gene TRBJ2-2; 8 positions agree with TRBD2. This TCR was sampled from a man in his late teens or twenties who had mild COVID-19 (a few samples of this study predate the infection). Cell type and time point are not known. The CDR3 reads CATSDRSGGPNTGELFF. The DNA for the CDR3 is TGTGCCACCAGTGACCGGAGCGGGGGACCGAACACCGGGGAGCTGTTTTTT.